A single sample gave rise to the 23 T cell receptor beta chains below, sequenced in a study of CD8+CD57+ T cells in acquired aplastic anemia (dated by TCRdb to the late 2010s). Sequencing instrument: Illumina HiSeq 2000. Profiling of TCR beta VDJ combinations and CDR3 sequences used genomic DNA as the template. The public reads were reanalyzed by TCRdb: fastp trimming at Q25, MiXCR alignment, in-frame beta chains only. For every CDR3 protein sequence, its rows merge into one entry that carries the most common genes and DNA. The sample yields 200,000 to 250,000 distinct CDR3 sequences; roughly 57% were counted once. Approximately 32% of the sample rests with the top ten. The specimen was sorted CD4+, CD8+, or CD8+CD57+ T cells (not recorded which) from PBMCs. The receptors shown here come from a human donor in good health.

V and J are TRBV2 and TRBJ2-5; perhaps TRBD2 as D (6 bases). The germline V gene has CDR1 SNHLY and CDR2 FYNNEI. Trimming took off 6 bases at V and 13 bases at J, with 12 bases between the two ends. CDR3 length: 10 residues. CDR3 amino acids: CASREGIWYF. In DNA, the CDR3 is TGTGCCAGCAGGGAGGGTATTTGGTACTTC.

This clonotype was detected a few times. The rearrangement links TRBV24-1 to TRBJ2-2, with 13 positions matching TRBD2. There are 20 residues in the CDR3. The germline CDR1 and CDR2 sequences are KGHDR and SFDVKD. Trimming removed 0 bases from V and 4 bases from J; junction bases left unmatched: 10. For the CDR3, the DNA is TGTGCCACCAGTGATTTGCCTGTGGGACTAGCGGGACGAAGCACCGGGGAGCTGTTTTTT. This sequence encodes CATSDLPVGLAGRSTGELFF.

The chain has TRBV11-2 and TRBJ2-7; 8 nucleotides align to TRBD1. V was pared by 3 bases and J by 2 bases, with 3 bases of the junction left unmatched. The CDR3 consists of 14 residues. Germline V gene data show CDR1 as SGHAT and CDR2 as FQNNGV. The CDR3 reads CASSFWTGPYEQYF. The CDR3 nucleotides are TGTGCCAGCAGCTTCTGGACAGGGCCCTACGAGCAGTACTTC.

The V and J genes are TRBV24-1 and TRBJ2-7; the D gene is possibly TRBD1 (5 bases). The CDR3 length is 13 residues. CDR1 and CDR2 from the germline V gene are KGHDR and SFDVKD. V lost 3 bases to trimming and J lost 4 bases, with 9 bases between them. CDR3 nucleotide sequence: TGTGCCACCAGTGATCCTCAGGGATACGAGCAGTACTTC. This gives the protein CATSDPQGYEQYF.

V and J are TRBV25-1 and TRBJ2-1; 12 positions agree with TRBD2. V lost 10 bases and J lost 7; bases outside the gene matches: 5. The germline V gene has CDR1 MGHDK and CDR2 SYGVNS. The CDR3 sequence is 13 residues long. CDR3 protein: CATGLAGSNEQFF. DNA of the CDR3: TGTGCCACTGGACTAGCGGGAAGTAATGAGCAGTTCTTC.

The chain uses TRBV10-1 and TRBJ2-5; D remains unclear. V dropped 2 bases and J dropped 9 bases, with 1 base sitting between them. CDR1 is WNHNN, CDR2 SYGVQD, per germline (reference sequence). This CDR3 has 9 residues. The CDR3 DNA sequence: TGCGCCAGCAGTGAGGCCCAGTACTTC. It translates to CASSEAQYF.

This clonotype has ten or more counts. V usage is TRBV6-5 and J usage is TRBJ2-5; D not resolved. CDR3 size: 18 residues. Deletions cut 0 bases from V and 3 bases from J, with 20 bases between. Per the germline V gene, CDR1 is MNHEY and CDR2 is SVGAGI. CDR3 coding DNA: TGTGCCAGCAGTTACTCCACCCCTCCAGTGAGCGTAAAAGAGACCCAGTACTTC. It codes for CASSYSTPPVSVKETQYF.

The chain links TRBV12-3 or TRBV12-4 to TRBJ1-5; maybe TRBD1 (6 bases). Between the trimmed V and J ends, which lost 3 bases and 0 bases, there was a span of 9 bases. The CDR3 contains 15 residues. The CDR3 sequence is CASSFGTHSNQPQHF. As DNA, the CDR3 is TGTGCCAGCAGTTTTGGGACACATAGCAATCAGCCCCAGCATTTT.

A remark on this clonotype: Compared with germline, one end of the junction differs, possibly owing to a read error. The chain carries TRBV4-1 and TRBJ2-7, with a weak D call TRBD2 (6 bases). The CDR3 length is 15 residues. Germline V gene data show CDR1 as MGHRA and CDR2 as YSYEKL. CDR3 coding DNA: TGTGCCAGCAGCCAGAGTCACGGAGGGGCCTACGAGCAGTACTTC. Translated, it gives CASSQSHGGAYEQYF.

The chain carries TRBV7-8 and TRBJ2-1, with TRBD1 matching 8 bases. Trimming removed 5 bases from V and 9 bases from J; junction bases left unmatched: 15. The CDR3 is 16 residues long. Per the germline V gene, CDR1 is SGHVS and CDR2 is FQNEAQ. The CDR3 is CASSARQGIRSSEQFF. The DNA of the CDR3 is TGTGCCAGCAGCGCCCGACAGGGGATAAGGAGCAGTGAGCAGTTCTTC.

V and J are TRBV9 and TRBJ2-1, with D tentatively TRBD2 (6 bases). Germline lookup yields CDR1 SGDLS and CDR2 YYNGEE. The V and J ends lost 0 bases and 2 bases respectively, with 12 bases between them. This CDR3 contains 16 residues. The CDR3 nucleotides read TGTGCCAGCAGCGTAGACGGGAGCCCCACCTACAATGAGCAGTTCTTC. This codes for CASSVDGSPTYNEQFF.

The chain recombines TRBV11-1 with TRBJ2-7; the D gene is possibly TRBD2 (6 bases). With 4 bases removed from V and 2 bases from J, the gap between germline ends came to 15 bases. The CDR3 length is 15 residues. Germline loops: CDR1 SGHAT, CDR2 FQDESV (reference sequence). CDR3 protein: CASSSDRTGAYEQYF. The CDR3 DNA is TGTGCCAGCAGCTCCGATCGGACGGGGGCCTACGAGCAGTACTTC.

The chain links TRBV29-1 to TRBJ2-1, with TRBD2 identical over 8 bases. CDR3 length: 14 amino acids. V shed 7 bases, J shed 7 bases, and the junction held 12 bases outside the gene matches. The germline V gene has CDR1 SQVTM and CDR2 ANQGSEA. The CDR3 coding sequence is TGCAGCGATAGGGGTTTAGCGGGATGGAATGAGCAGTTCTTC. Translating it yields CSDRGLAGWNEQFF.

Ten or more counts support this clonotype. This chain joins TRBV19 and TRBJ1-2, with D unclear. The CDR3 loop spans 14 amino acids. V was shortened by 9 bases and J by 0 bases, with 14 bases between the two germline ends. Germline values: CDR1 LNHDA, CDR2 SQIVND (reference sequence). The CDR3 coding sequence is TGTGCCAGCGGCATAGACGGCCCTAACTATGGCTACACCTTC. It translates to CASGIDGPNYGYTF.

This chain connects TRBV5-8 to TRBJ1-1, with D hard to call. There are 13 residues in the CDR3. Deletions cut 0 bases from V and 1 base from J, with 4 bases between. CDR1 and CDR2 (germline): SGHTS, YDEGEE. Written as DNA, the CDR3 is TGTGCCAGCAGCTTGGATGCGAACACTGAAGCTTTCTTT. Translating gives CASSLDANTEAFF.

This clonotype was counted many times. As DNA, the CDR3 is TGTGCCAGCAGCTTATCCCATACACCGGGCAATGAGCAGTTCTTC. This codes for CASSLSHTPGNEQFF. The chain has TRBV11-3 and TRBJ2-1, with D unclear. The germline V and J ends were trimmed by 2 bases and 6 bases, with 14 bases remaining between them. The CDR3 consists of 15 residues. CDR1 and CDR2 (germline): SGHNT, YENEEA.

This sequence joins TRBV9 and TRBJ2-7, with unresolved D. CDR1 SGDLS and CDR2 YYNGEE come from the germline V gene. CDR3 length: 15 amino acids. V was shortened by 4 bases and J by 6 bases, with 20 bases between the two germline ends. The CDR3 spells CASSPPRAGVGEQYF. DNA of the CDR3: TGTGCCAGCAGCCCCCCCCGAGCAGGTGTTGGCGAGCAGTACTTC.

The table lists this clonotype with many counts. The chain has TRBV3-1 and TRBJ2-1; no definite D call. The CDR3 consists of 15 residues. The germline V gene has CDR1 LGHDT and CDR2 YNNKEL (reference sequence). V lost 4 bases, J lost 4 bases, and 14 bases lay in between. CDR3 in DNA: TGTGCCAGCAGCCTACGTGGATCAACATACAATGAGCAGTTCTTC. It encodes CASSLRGSTYNEQFF.

This clonotype appeared many times. The chain combines TRBV6-5 with TRBJ2-7; tentatively, D is TRBD2 (6 bases). Per the germline V gene, CDR1 is MNHEY and CDR2 is SVGAGI. V was trimmed by 9 bases and J by 4 bases, leaving 22 bases between them. The CDR3 runs 15 residues. DNA of the CDR3: TGTGCCAGTAGCCCGGGCGGAGGCGGGAATTACGAGCAGTACTTC. Its translation: CASSPGGGGNYEQYF.

Ten or more counts support this clonotype. The chain is built from TRBV4-2 and TRBJ2-1; 10 bases match TRBD2. This CDR3 region has 18 residues. The trim removed 4 bases at V and 5 bases at J, leaving 14 bases unmatched. CDR1 is LGHNA, CDR2 YNFKEQ, per germline. CDR3 amino acids: CASSPRGLAEVHHNEQFF. The DNA for the CDR3 is TGTGCCAGCAGCCCCCGAGGACTAGCGGAGGTTCACCACAATGAGCAGTTCTTC.

In DNA, the CDR3 is TGTGCCAGCAGTTTATCGTCGGGACTAGGCTACACCTTC. Encoded protein: CASSLSSGLGYTF. The chain couples TRBV27 to TRBJ1-2, with D possibly TRBD1 on 5 matching bases. Germline CDR1 and CDR2: MNHEY and SMNVEV (reference sequence). This CDR3 has 13 residues. V was shortened by 0 bases and J by 8 bases, with 10 bases between the two germline ends.

At least ten counts were recorded for this clonotype. The CDR3, as DNA: TGCAGCGTTATTGAATTGTATGGCTACACCTTC. This encodes CSVIELYGYTF. The rearrangement uses TRBV29-1 and TRBJ1-2; unclear D gene. There are 11 residues in the CDR3. Trimming cost V 5 bases and J 5 bases, with 9 bases left between them. Looked up from germline, CDR1 is SQVTM and CDR2 is ANQGSEA.

V and J are TRBV4-1 and TRBJ1-6, with 7 positions matching TRBD1. Germline lookup yields CDR1 MGHRA and CDR2 YSYEKL. The length of the CDR3 is 18 residues. Germline trimming cut 1 base from V and 2 bases from J; bases unmatched to any gene: 8. This CDR3 is CASSQVGTVLTYNSPLHF. DNA of the CDR3: TGCGCCAGCAGCCAAGTTGGGACAGTGCTTACCTATAATTCACCCCTCCACTTT.